This TCR beta chain was sequenced in a study of long-term antiretroviral therapy in people with HIV (dated by TCRdb to the early 2020s). For context, the study as a whole: The earliest samples were collected about a decade before the 2015 WHO recommendation for immediate ART, when ART was typically delayed until CD4 counts fell. A retrospective serial study tested whether ART initiation and durable HIV suppression were associated with changes in peripheral blood TRB repertoire composition and diversity. Among the 30 to 35 participants with HIV, more than ten were female. No cross-contamination during QIAcube processing was shown when test extractions of a monoclonal T-cell line were performed alongside a few dozen polyclonal samples. The cohort contributed about 180 cryopreserved PBMC samples from 30 to 35 adults with confirmed HIV infection, collected serially over a mean of 6 years (range 1-12). Paper-wide results and their limitations: The samples span the years 2004 to 2017, and the ART regimens used at that time may not be as effective as current regimens. Because pre-ART samples had limited cell numbers, unsorted PBMC were profiled rather than sorted CD4+ and CD8+ T cells. CDR3 length ranges in HIV repertoires were narrower than in controls, and network structure suggested an antigen-experienced repertoire with only a slight naive shift after ART. Owing to limited PBMC availability, only the TCR beta chain was sequenced, without alpha chain pairing. Expanded TRB clones identified before ART initiation dominated the repertoire across all time points, though the dominance fluctuated and decreased in many PLHIV after ART. Starting ART was linked to a significant rise in TRB diversity, yet even with long-term ART the diversity remained significantly lower than in transplant donor controls. No data were available on ART adherence, viral resistance or therapy changes, limiting inferences about post-ART repertoire changes.

Sequencing of the TRB variable region was done with the immunoSEQ hsTCRB v3.0 assay at survey level resolution. The target sequencing depth for TRB was about 40,000-50,000 T-cell genomes per sample. Pooled TRB libraries were sequenced on an Illumina MiSeq with a v3 150-cycle kit. On the study's bioinformatics: Repertoire analysis was run in R within a reproducible Nextflow workflow that covered QC, data transformation and analysis. LymphoSeq2, an R package for AIRR-Seq data exploration, was used to implement custom analyses. After excluding several samples that yielded fewer than 5000 total TRB sequences, fewer than 200 HIV repertoires remained for analysis. Among the roughly 200 retained HIV repertoires, about 57 were collected before ART initiation and 129 were collected after ART initiation. Repertoires were downsampled to 5000 TRB nucleotide sequences, and summary statistics were averaged over 100 downsampling iterations. TRB sequences were retained for analysis only if CDR3 regions of at least seven amino acids were present. Diversity was measured with a Shannon entropy-derived clonality score and the Gini coefficient. In the repertoire networks, any two of the top 5000 CDR3 amino acid sequences were linked whenever the two sequences differed by an edit distance of one. GLIPH2 predicted antigen specificity groups and MHC restriction for TRB CDR3 amino acid sequences. To flag known CMV, EBV, HIV or tissue antigen associations, CDR3 amino acid sequences were matched against VDJdb and McPAS-TCR. Pre-ART, post-ART and control groups were compared with Wilcoxon signed-rank tests and Holm-Bonferroni correction. Imported from immuneACCESS, the table was reduced by TCRdb to in-frame sequences with V and J called. These copies leave out some clones; in studies compared against another copy, an unresolved V gene accounts for under half, and the cause of the remainder is not known. V and J calls and clone size are as listed in that table; D and trimming were resolved from the DNA. The sample records 48,000 or so clones, about 86% of which are singletons. The ten biggest clones cover around 3.1% of the sample.

Comments on this clone: No cognate antigen has been identified for it. No base qualities exist here, and no much larger clone lies one base off it.

V and J lose 4 bases and 1 base, and a span of 14 bases separates them. From a lookup of the germline V gene, CDR1 and CDR2 are SGHTA and FQGNSA. The CDR3 spans 15 residues, from the cysteine through the phenylalanine. Only CDR3 DNA remains: 45 bases, in frame from the first base. To be included, a participant needed at least one PBMC sample from before ART initiation plus at least two post-ART samples. Every participant with HIV received treatment in the United States of America. Before DNA extraction, cryopreserved samples containing about 0.9-10 million PBMC were thawed and washed. At the time of the earliest PBMC sample for each participant with HIV, ages ranged from roughly 23 to 60 years. Per participant, PBMC samples came from 1-4 timepoints prior to ART initiation and 2-8 timepoints following ART initiation, for a median of 7 samples. For every participant, serial HIV viral load, CD4+ T-cell count, ART history and demographic data were obtained. A Qiagen kit on a QIAcube was used to extract genomic DNA from unsorted PBMC, with samples processed in batches of 12.

The input for sequencing was unsorted PBMCs, taken 0.8 years after starting antiretroviral therapy. This clonotype originated in a woman under 30 with HIV. In this chain, TRBV7-2 is recombined with TRBJ2-7; the D match is possibly TRBD1 or TRBD2, with 5 bases aligned in each. CDR3 sequence: CASSSGRPVSYEQYF. The DNA reads TGTGCCAGCAGCTCGGGACGGCCGGTTTCCTACGAGCAGTACTTC.